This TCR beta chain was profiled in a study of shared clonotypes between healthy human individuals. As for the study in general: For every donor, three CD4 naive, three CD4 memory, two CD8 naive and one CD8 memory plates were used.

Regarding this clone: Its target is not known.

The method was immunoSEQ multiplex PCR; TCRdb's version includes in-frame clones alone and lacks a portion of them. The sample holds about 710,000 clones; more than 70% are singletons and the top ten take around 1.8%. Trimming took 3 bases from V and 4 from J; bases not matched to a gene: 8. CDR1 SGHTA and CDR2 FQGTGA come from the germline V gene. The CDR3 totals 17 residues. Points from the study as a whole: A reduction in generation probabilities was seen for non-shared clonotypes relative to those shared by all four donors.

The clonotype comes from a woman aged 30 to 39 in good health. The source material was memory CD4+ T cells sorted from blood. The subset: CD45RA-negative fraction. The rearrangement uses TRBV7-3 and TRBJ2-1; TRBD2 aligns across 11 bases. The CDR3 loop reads CASSLDSGRGGYNEQFF. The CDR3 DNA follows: TGTGCCAGCAGCTTGGATAGCGGGAGGGGAGGTTACAATGAGCAGTTCTTC.